The rows below give T cell receptor beta chains drawn from one sample of a study of CD4 T cells in relation to SARS-CoV-2 and coronaviruses. Generated by immunoSEQ multiplex PCR, the TCRdb table keeps only in-frame clones and is missing some. The sample holds 20,000 or so clones, about 80% seen once. No antigen has been assigned to these receptors. The sample comprised CD4+ T cells from PBMCs, cultured in vitro. The receptors here all came from a human donor in good health. CDR3s include the opening cysteine and the closing phenylalanine or tryptophan. A D gene is named only where the DNA matches it firmly. Some rows mark clone size as missing; the rest say once, few, many or name a class of expanded clone.

D gene: NA; V gene: TRBV27; clone size: once; J gene: TRBJ1-5; CDR3 DNA: TGTGCCAGCAGTTTAGTGAGGGGCGGTCAGCCCCAGCATTTT; CDR3 protein: CASSLVRGGQPQHF
D gene: NA; V gene: TRBV2; clone size: NA; J gene: TRBJ1-2; CDR3 DNA: TGTGCCAGCAGTGAAACGAAACAGGTTCGTGGCTACACCTTC; CDR3 protein: CASSETKQVRGYTF
D gene: NA; V gene: TRBV5-6; clone size: NA; J gene: TRBJ2-3; CDR3 DNA: TGTGCCAGCAGCTCGCCCCGTGACCAGGGGATCACAGATACGCAGTATTTT; CDR3 protein: CASSSPRDQGITDTQYF
D gene: TRBD2; V gene: TRBV5-1; clone size: NA; J gene: TRBJ2-7; CDR3 DNA: TGCGCCAGCAGCAACGGACTAGCGGGATTGGAGCAGTACTTC; CDR3 protein: CASSNGLAGLEQYF
D gene: TRBD1; V gene: TRBV5-1; clone size: few; J gene: TRBJ1-6; CDR3 DNA: TGCGCCAGCGGAACAGGGGCCGGAAATTCACCCCTCCACTTT; CDR3 protein: CASGTGAGNSPLHF
D gene: TRBD2; V gene: TRBV20-1; clone size: NA; J gene: TRBJ2-1; CDR3 DNA: TGCAGTGTGGGAGCGGGAGACGAGCAGTTCTTC; CDR3 protein: CSVGAGDEQFF
D gene: NA; V gene: TRBV29-1; clone size: NA; J gene: TRBJ2-3; CDR3 DNA: TGCAGCGTTGCCAGCTCTAGCACAGATACGCAGTATTTT; CDR3 protein: CSVASSSTDTQYF
D gene: NA; V gene: TRBV7-9; clone size: NA; J gene: TRBJ1-2; CDR3 DNA: TGTGCCAGCAGCCGACTCCTTAACTATGGCTACACCTTC; CDR3 protein: CASSRLLNYGYTF
D gene: TRBD1; V gene: TRBV27; clone size: NA; J gene: TRBJ2-1; CDR3 DNA: TGTGCCAGCAGTTTACAGGGGGCTGGGAATGAGCAGTTCTTC; CDR3 protein: CASSLQGAGNEQFF
D gene: NA; V gene: TRBV5-1; clone size: NA; J gene: TRBJ2-1; CDR3 DNA: TGCGCCAGCAGCCCATATCTGGGGAGCTCCTACAATGAGCAGTTCTTC; CDR3 protein: CASSPYLGSSYNEQFF
D gene: TRBD1; V gene: TRBV5-1; clone size: once; J gene: TRBJ1-1; CDR3 DNA: TGCGCCAGCAGCACACAGACAGGGACTGAAGCTTTCTTT; CDR3 protein: CASSTQTGTEAFF
D gene: NA; V gene: TRBV19; clone size: once; J gene: TRBJ1-2; CDR3 DNA: TGTGCCAGTAGTTACGGGGAAACGTCGTACTATGGCTACACCTTC; CDR3 protein: CASSYGETSYYGYTF
D gene: NA; V gene: TRBV19; clone size: NA; J gene: TRBJ2-7; CDR3 DNA: TGTGCCAGTTCGGACTATATAGGGGCGGAGCAGTACTTC; CDR3 protein: CASSDYIGAEQYF
D gene: TRBD2; V gene: TRBV5-1; clone size: NA; J gene: TRBJ2-7; CDR3 DNA: TGCGCCAGCAGCTACCTAGCGGGAATGAACTACGAGCAGTACTTC; CDR3 protein: CASSYLAGMNYEQYF
D gene: TRBD2; V gene: TRBV9; clone size: NA; J gene: TRBJ2-1; CDR3 DNA: TGTGCCAGCAGAGAGACTAGCGGGAGGGCCTACAATGAGCAGTTCTTC; CDR3 protein: CASRETSGRAYNEQFF
D gene: TRBD2; V gene: TRBV3-1/TRBV3-2; clone size: NA; J gene: TRBJ2-3; CDR3 DNA: TGTGCCAGCAGCCCTGGCGGCGGGAGGGCCGCAGATACGCAGTATTTT; CDR3 protein: CASSPGGGRAADTQYF
D gene: TRBD1; V gene: TRBV10-3; clone size: NA; J gene: TRBJ2-7; CDR3 DNA: TGTGCCATCATGGCGATTTCTAAGGACAGGGGGTTCGTTTACGAGCAGTACTTC; CDR3 protein: CAIMAISKDRGFVYEQYF
D gene: NA; V gene: TRBV19; clone size: NA; J gene: TRBJ1-1; CDR3 DNA: TGTGCCAGTAGGGAAAGGGGGGACACTGAAGCTTTCTTT; CDR3 protein: CASRERGDTEAFF
D gene: NA; V gene: TRBV29-1; clone size: NA; J gene: TRBJ1-1; CDR3 DNA: TGCAGCGAGAGGGAGGATATGAACACTGAAGCTTTCTTT; CDR3 protein: CSEREDMNTEAFF
D gene: TRBD2; V gene: TRBV6-1; clone size: NA; J gene: TRBJ2-1; CDR3 DNA: TGTGCCAGCAGTGATTGGACTAGCGGCATCCGGAGGAATGAGCAGTTCTTC; CDR3 protein: CASSDWTSGIRRNEQFF
D gene: NA; V gene: TRBV7-9; clone size: NA; J gene: TRBJ1-6; CDR3 DNA: TGTGCCAGCAGCTTATTGGGTGAGGGGAATTCACCCCTCCACTTT; CDR3 protein: CASSLLGEGNSPLHF
D gene: TRBD1; V gene: TRBV18; clone size: once; J gene: TRBJ1-4; CDR3 DNA: TGTGCCAGCTCACCTCCGGGACAGGGTGTTCAACTGTTTTTT; CDR3 protein: CASSPPGQGVQLFF
D gene: NA; V gene: TRBV5-6; clone size: NA; J gene: TRBJ2-7; CDR3 DNA: TGTGCCAGCAGCTTGGGGAACCAAGGGGGCGAGCAGTACTTC; CDR3 protein: CASSLGNQGGEQYF
D gene: TRBD2; V gene: TRBV2; clone size: NA; J gene: TRBJ2-2; CDR3 DNA: TGTGCCAGCAGGATAAGGACTAGCGGGAACACCGGGGAGCTGTTTTTT; CDR3 protein: CASRIRTSGNTGELFF
D gene: TRBD1; V gene: TRBV24-1; clone size: few; J gene: TRBJ1-5; CDR3 DNA: TGTGCCACCAGACAGGGGAGCAATCAGCCCCAGCATTTT; CDR3 protein: CATRQGSNQPQHF
D gene: NA; V gene: TRBV11-3; clone size: few; J gene: TRBJ2-1; CDR3 DNA: TGTGCCAGCAGTCTGAGCTCCTACAATGAGCAGTTCTTC; CDR3 protein: CASSLSSYNEQFF
D gene: NA; V gene: TRBV5-1; clone size: NA; J gene: TRBJ1-4; CDR3 DNA: TGCGCCAGCAGCCCCACCCAGGGTGGGGAAAAACTGTTTTTT; CDR3 protein: CASSPTQGGEKLFF
D gene: TRBD1; V gene: TRBV4-1; clone size: NA; J gene: TRBJ2-3; CDR3 DNA: TGCGCCAGCAGCCGCTCGACAGGGGGCATGACAGATACGCAGTATTTT; CDR3 protein: CASSRSTGGMTDTQYF
D gene: NA; V gene: TRBV6-2/TRBV6-3; clone size: few; J gene: TRBJ2-7; CDR3 DNA: TGTGCCAGCAGTTACCCTACCGGACACGAGCAGTACTTC; CDR3 protein: CASSYPTGHEQYF
D gene: TRBD1; V gene: TRBV6-1; clone size: NA; J gene: TRBJ1-4; CDR3 DNA: TGTGCCAGCAGTGAAGGGGGCAGGGGGAGCGAAAAACTGTTTTTT; CDR3 protein: CASSEGGRGSEKLFF
D gene: NA; V gene: TRBV10-1; clone size: NA; J gene: TRBJ1-1; CDR3 DNA: TGCGCCAGCAGTGATTCGGACACTGAAGCTTTCTTT; CDR3 protein: CASSDSDTEAFF
D gene: NA; V gene: TRBV6-5; clone size: NA; J gene: TRBJ2-2; CDR3 DNA: TGTGCCAGCAGGAACCCGGGGACGACCGGGGAGCTGTTTTTT; CDR3 protein: CASRNPGTTGELFF
D gene: TRBD1; V gene: TRBV2; clone size: NA; J gene: TRBJ2-6; CDR3 DNA: TGTGCCAGCAGTGAGGACAGGGGTGGTGGGGCCAACGTCCTGACTTTC; CDR3 protein: CASSEDRGGGANVLTF
D gene: NA; V gene: TRBV28; clone size: NA; J gene: TRBJ1-3; CDR3 DNA: TGTGCCAGCAGGCAGTCTGGAAACACCATATATTTT; CDR3 protein: CASRQSGNTIYF
D gene: TRBD1; V gene: TRBV2; clone size: NA; J gene: TRBJ2-6; CDR3 DNA: TGTGCCAGCAGCCCATGGACAGGGGGTAGCTCTGGGGCCAACGTCCTGACTTTC; CDR3 protein: CASSPWTGGSSGANVLTF
D gene: NA; V gene: TRBV27; clone size: few; J gene: TRBJ2-3; CDR3 DNA: TGTGCCAGCAGCCCAGCAGGGGCAGATACGCAGTATTTT; CDR3 protein: CASSPAGADTQYF
D gene: NA; V gene: TRBV7-2; clone size: hyperexpanded; J gene: TRBJ1-1; CDR3 DNA: TGTGCCAGCAGCCACTACGAGGGGCCTGAAGCTTTCTTT; CDR3 protein: CASSHYEGPEAFF
D gene: NA; V gene: TRBV4-2; clone size: few; J gene: TRBJ1-3; CDR3 DNA: TGTGCCAGCAGCCAAGATGAAGGGGCGGGGGGAAACACCATATATTTT; CDR3 protein: CASSQDEGAGGNTIYF
D gene: NA; V gene: TRBV5-1; clone size: NA; J gene: TRBJ2-7; CDR3 DNA: TGCGCCAGCAGCTTGGAAGCATACGAGCAGTACTTC; CDR3 protein: CASSLEAYEQYF
D gene: NA; V gene: TRBV21-1; clone size: once; J gene: TRBJ1-1; CDR3 DNA: TGTGCCAGCAGCTCTCAGGGTCTCATCCCTGAAGCTTTCTTT; CDR3 protein: CASSSQGLIPEAFF
D gene: NA; V gene: TRBV5-1; clone size: NA; J gene: TRBJ1-4; CDR3 DNA: TGCGCCAGCAGCTTGTCGAGGCAGGGCCATGGTAATGAAAAACTGTTTTTT; CDR3 protein: CASSLSRQGHGNEKLFF
D gene: NA; V gene: TRBV2; clone size: NA; J gene: TRBJ1-1; CDR3 DNA: TGTGCCAGCACCCTAGGGGAGAACACTGAAGCTTTCTTT; CDR3 protein: CASTLGENTEAFF